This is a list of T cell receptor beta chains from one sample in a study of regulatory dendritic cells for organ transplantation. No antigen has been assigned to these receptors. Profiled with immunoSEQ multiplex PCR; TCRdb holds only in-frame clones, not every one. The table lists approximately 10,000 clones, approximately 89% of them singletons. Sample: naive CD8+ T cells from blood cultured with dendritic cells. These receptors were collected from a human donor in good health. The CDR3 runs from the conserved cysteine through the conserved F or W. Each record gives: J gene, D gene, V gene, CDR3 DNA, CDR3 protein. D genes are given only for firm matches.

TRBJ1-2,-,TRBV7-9,TGTGCCAGCAACCTGGGGGCGCAGGGCTACACCTTC,CASNLGAQGYTF
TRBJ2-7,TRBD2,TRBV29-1,TGCAGCGGGTCACTAGCGGGATCTGGACCCCCCGAGCAGTACTTC,CSGSLAGSGPPEQYF
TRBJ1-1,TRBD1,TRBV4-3,TGCGCCAGCAGCCAACTCACAGGGGAATACACTGAAGCTTTCTTT,CASSQLTGEYTEAFF
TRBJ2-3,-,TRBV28,TGTGCCAGCAGTTCGGACGTCCCAATGGATACGCAGTATTTT,CASSSDVPMDTQYF
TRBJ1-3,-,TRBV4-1,TGCGCCAGCAGCCAAGTGCACTCTGGAAACACCATATATTTT,CASSQVHSGNTIYF
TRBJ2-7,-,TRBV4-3,TGCGCCAGCAGCCAACTCACAGGGATAGGCTACGAGCAGTACTTC,CASSQLTGIGYEQYF
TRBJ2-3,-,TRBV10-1,TGCGCCAGCAGTGGGGGGACGGTGCATGGGGTGCCTAGCACAGATACGCAGTATTTT,CASSGGTVHGVPSTDTQYF
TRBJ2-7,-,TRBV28,TGTGCCAGCAGTCACATATTGAGCGGTACCTACGAGCAGTACTTC,CASSHILSGTYEQYF
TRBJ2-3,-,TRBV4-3,TGCGCCAGCAGCCAAGAGGCTGTCGGACAGCTCACAGATACGCAGTATTTT,CASSQEAVGQLTDTQYF
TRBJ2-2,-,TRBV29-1,TGCAGCGTTGCTTACAGGAACACCGGGGAGCTGTTTTTT,CSVAYRNTGELFF
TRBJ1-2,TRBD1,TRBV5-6,TGTGCCAGCAGCTTGGGGCGGTATGGGACAGGCTGGGTCAACTATGGCTACACCTTC,CASSLGRYGTGWVNYGYTF
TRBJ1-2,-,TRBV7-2,TGTGCCAGCAGCAGCAGGGTTTTTCGCTACACCTTC,CASSSRVFRYTF
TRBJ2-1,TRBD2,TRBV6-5,TGTGCAGCGGGGGGCTACAGTTATGAGCAGTTCTTC,CAAGGYSYEQFF